This T cell receptor (beta chain) derives from a study of cytomegalovirus exposure and HLA in healthy donors. Notes on the study in general: Most sequenced TCRs were rare (though some public TCRs occurred in many donors).

Note on this clone: Its target is unknown.

Researchers ran the PCR with 60 Vbeta and 13 Jbeta primers. Libraries were prepared by immunoSEQ multiplex PCR; TCRdb keeps only in-frame clonotypes and omits some of them. The data show under 200,000 clones, over 70% seen once. The germline V gene has CDR1 MNHEY and CDR2 SMNVEV (reference sequence). Trimming pared 5 bases from V and 2 bases from J, leaving 9 bases between. This CDR3 has 13 residues. The chain combines TRBV27 with TRBJ1-1; D ambiguous. Material: PBMCs. This sequence was found in a woman in her fifties or sixties in good health and CMV-seronegative. The CDR3 loop reads CASSPSPNTEAFF. CDR3 DNA sequence: TGTGCCAGCAGTCCGTCTCCTAACACTGAAGCTTTCTTT.